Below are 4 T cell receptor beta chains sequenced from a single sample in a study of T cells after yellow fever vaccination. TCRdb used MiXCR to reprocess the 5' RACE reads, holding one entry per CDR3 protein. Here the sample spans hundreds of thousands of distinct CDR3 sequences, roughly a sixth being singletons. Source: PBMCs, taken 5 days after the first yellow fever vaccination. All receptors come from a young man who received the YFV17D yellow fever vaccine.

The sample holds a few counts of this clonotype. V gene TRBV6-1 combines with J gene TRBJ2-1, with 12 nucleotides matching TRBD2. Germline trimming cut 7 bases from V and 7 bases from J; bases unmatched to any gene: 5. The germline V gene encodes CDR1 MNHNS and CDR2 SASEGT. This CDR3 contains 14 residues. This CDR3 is CASKLAGGRNEQFF. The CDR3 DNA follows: TGTGCCAGCAAACTAGCGGGGGGCCGGAATGAGCAGTTCTTC.

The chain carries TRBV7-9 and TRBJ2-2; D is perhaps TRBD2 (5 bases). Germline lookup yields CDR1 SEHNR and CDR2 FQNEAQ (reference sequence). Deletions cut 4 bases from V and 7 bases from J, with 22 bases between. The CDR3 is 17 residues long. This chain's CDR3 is CASSSHPPGRYHGELFF. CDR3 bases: TGTGCCAGCAGCTCACACCCCCCGGGGAGATATCACGGGGAGCTGTTTTTT.

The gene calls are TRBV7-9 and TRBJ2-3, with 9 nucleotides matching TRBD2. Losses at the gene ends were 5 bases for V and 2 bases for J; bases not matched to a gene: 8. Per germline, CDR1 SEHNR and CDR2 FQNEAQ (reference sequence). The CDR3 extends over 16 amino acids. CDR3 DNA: TGTGCCAGCAGCATCCCGGGACTAGCTTCCACAGATACGCAGTATTTT. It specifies CASSIPGLASTDTQYF. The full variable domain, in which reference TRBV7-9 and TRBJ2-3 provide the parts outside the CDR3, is DTGVSQNPRHKITKRGQNVTFRCDPISEHNRLYWYRQTLGQGPEFLTYFQNEAQLEKSRLLSDRFSAERPKGSFSTLEIQRTEQGDSAMYLCASSIPGLASTDTQYFGPGTRLTVL.

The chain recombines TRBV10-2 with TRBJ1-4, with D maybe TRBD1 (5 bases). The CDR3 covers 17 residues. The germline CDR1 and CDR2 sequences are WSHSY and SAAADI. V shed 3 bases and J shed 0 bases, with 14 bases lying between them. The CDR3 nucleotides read TGCGCCAGCAGTGATTCCGGGAGGGGATCAACTAATGAAAAACTGTTTTTT. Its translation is CASSDSGRGSTNEKLFF.